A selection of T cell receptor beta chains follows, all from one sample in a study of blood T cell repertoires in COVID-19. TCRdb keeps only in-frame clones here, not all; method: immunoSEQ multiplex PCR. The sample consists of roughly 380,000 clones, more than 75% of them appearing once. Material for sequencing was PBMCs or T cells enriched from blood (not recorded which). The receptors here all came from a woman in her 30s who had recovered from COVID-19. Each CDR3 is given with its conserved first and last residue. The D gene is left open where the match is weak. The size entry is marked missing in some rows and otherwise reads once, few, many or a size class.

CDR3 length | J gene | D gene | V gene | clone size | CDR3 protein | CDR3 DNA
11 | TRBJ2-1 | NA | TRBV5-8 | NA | CASSLWSEQFF | TGTGCCAGCAGCTTGTGGAGTGAGCAGTTCTTC
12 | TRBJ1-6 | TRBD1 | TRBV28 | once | CALGTGGSPLHF | TGTGCCCTGGGGACAGGGGGTTCACCCCTCCACTTT
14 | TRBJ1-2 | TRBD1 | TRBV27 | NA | CASGFLGQGFGYTF | TGTGCCAGCGGTTTTTTGGGACAGGGTTTTGGCTACACCTTC
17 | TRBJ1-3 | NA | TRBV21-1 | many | CASSKECEDSSGNTIYF | TGTGCCAGCAGCAAAGAGTGCGAAGATTCCTCTGGAAACACCATATATTTT
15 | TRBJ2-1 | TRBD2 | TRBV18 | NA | CASSGQRGGGNEQFF | TGTGCCAGCTCAGGTCAGCGGGGAGGAGGCAATGAGCAGTTCTTC
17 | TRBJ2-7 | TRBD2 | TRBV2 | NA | CASSEYGLAGRPYEQYF | TGTGCCAGCAGTGAATACGGACTAGCGGGAAGACCCTACGAGCAGTACTTC
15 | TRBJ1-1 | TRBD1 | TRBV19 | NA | CASSARDSQNTEAFF | TGTGCCAGTAGTGCCCGGGACAGCCAAAACACTGAAGCTTTCTTT
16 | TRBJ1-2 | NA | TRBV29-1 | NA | CSVEDRSGVTNYGYTF | TGCAGCGTTGAAGATCGGAGCGGCGTTACTAACTATGGCTACACCTTC
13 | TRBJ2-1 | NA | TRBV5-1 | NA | CASSPDRGDEQFF | TGCGCCAGCAGTCCAGACCGAGGCGATGAGCAGTTCTTC
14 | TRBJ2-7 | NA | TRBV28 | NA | CASRWGHLSYEQYF | TGTGCCAGCAGGTGGGGACACCTCTCCTACGAGCAGTACTTC
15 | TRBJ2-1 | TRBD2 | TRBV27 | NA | CASSFSGVSYNEQFF | TGTGCCAGCAGTTTTAGCGGGGTCTCCTACAATGAGCAGTTCTTC
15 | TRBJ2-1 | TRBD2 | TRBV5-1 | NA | CASSWSGGEGNEQFF | TGCGCCAGCAGCTGGAGCGGGGGTGAGGGCAATGAGCAGTTCTTC
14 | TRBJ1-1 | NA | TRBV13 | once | CASSPISTSTEAFF | TGTGCCAGCAGTCCGATTAGTACTAGCACTGAAGCTTTCTTT
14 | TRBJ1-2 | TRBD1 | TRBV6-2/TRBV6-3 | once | CASSYPTGAYGYTF | TGTGCCAGCAGTTACCCGACAGGGGCCTATGGCTACACCTTC
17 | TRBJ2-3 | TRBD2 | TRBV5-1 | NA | CASSLVTSGTPSDTQYF | TGCGCCAGCAGCTTGGTGACTAGCGGGACCCCGTCGGATACGCAGTATTTT
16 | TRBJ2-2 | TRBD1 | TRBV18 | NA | CASSSKDRGPTGELFF | TGTGCCAGCTCATCCAAGGACAGGGGGCCCACCGGGGAGCTGTTTTTT
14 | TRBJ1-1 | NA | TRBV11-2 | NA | CASSTRQMNTEAFF | TGTGCCAGCAGCACCCGACAGATGAACACTGAAGCTTTCTTT
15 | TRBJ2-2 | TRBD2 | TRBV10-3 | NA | CAISEQRGGTGELFF | TGTGCCATCAGTGAGCAGCGGGGGGGGACCGGGGAGCTGTTTTTT
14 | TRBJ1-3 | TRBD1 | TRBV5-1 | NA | CATSTGISGNTIYF | TGCGCCACTTCGACAGGGATCTCTGGAAACACCATATATTTT
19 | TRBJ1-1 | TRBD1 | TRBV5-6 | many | CASSLDTTTRTGGLTEAFF | TGTGCCAGCAGCTTGGACACAACGACGAGGACAGGGGGACTCACTGAAGCTTTCTTT
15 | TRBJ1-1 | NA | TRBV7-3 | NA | CASSPRLGGPTEAFF | TGTGCCAGCAGCCCCCGACTCGGGGGACCCACTGAAGCTTTCTTT
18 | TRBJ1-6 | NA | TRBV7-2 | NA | CASSLDLLAAGYNSPLHF | TGTGCCAGCAGCTTAGATCTCCTCGCGGCGGGTTATAATTCACCCCTCCACTTT
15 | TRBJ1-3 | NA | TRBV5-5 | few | CASSFPRSSGNTIYF | TGTGCCAGCAGCTTCCCAAGGAGCTCTGGAAACACCATATATTTT
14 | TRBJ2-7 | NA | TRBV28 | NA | CASSSLGGGYEQYF | TGTGCCAGCAGTTCCTTGGGGGGAGGCTACGAGCAGTACTTC
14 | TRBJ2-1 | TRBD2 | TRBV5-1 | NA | CASSLPGRVDEQFF | TGCGCCAGCAGCTTGCCCGGGAGGGTCGATGAGCAGTTCTTC
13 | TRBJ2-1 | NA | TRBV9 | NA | CASSVSSGNEQFF | TGTGCCAGCAGCGTATCCAGCGGTAATGAGCAGTTCTTC
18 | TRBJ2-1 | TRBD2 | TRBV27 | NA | CASRNHASGSISYNEQFF | TGTGCCAGCAGAAACCATGCTAGCGGGAGCATCTCCTACAATGAGCAGTTCTTC
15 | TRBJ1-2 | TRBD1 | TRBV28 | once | CASSLRGRADYGYTF | TGTGCCAGCAGTTTAAGGGGGCGCGCCGACTATGGCTACACCTTC
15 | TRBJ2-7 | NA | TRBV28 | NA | CASSFERTETYEQYF | TGTGCCAGCAGTTTTGAGAGGACAGAAACCTACGAGCAGTACTTC
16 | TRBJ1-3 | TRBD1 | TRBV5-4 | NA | CASSSATGGFGNTIYF | TGTGCCAGCAGCTCGGCAACAGGGGGCTTCGGAAACACCATATATTTT
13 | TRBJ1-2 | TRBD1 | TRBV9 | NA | CASSVGTGDGYTF | TGTGCCAGCAGCGTGGGGACAGGGGATGGCTACACCTTC
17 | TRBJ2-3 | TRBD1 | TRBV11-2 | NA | CASRTPGGTGASDTQYF | TGTGCCAGCAGGACGCCGGGCGGGACAGGGGCGTCAGATACGCAGTATTTT
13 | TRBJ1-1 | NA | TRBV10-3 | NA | CATNEGMNTEAFF | TGTGCCACTAACGAGGGAATGAACACTGAAGCTTTCTTT
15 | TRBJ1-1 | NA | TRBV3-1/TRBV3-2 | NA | CASSQVGGANTEAFF | TGTGCCAGCAGCCAAGTGGGAGGAGCTAACACTGAAGCTTTCTTT
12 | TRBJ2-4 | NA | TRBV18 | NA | CASSSYGTVQYF | TGTGCCAGCTCCTCCTACGGGACTGTTCAGTACTTC
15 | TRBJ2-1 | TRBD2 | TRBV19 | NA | CASTVSGSLYNEQFF | TGTGCCAGTACCGTTAGCGGGAGCCTCTACAATGAGCAGTTCTTC
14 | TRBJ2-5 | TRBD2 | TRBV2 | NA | CASSDAGGYVTQYF | TGTGCCAGCAGTGATGCCGGGGGGTACGTGACCCAGTACTTC
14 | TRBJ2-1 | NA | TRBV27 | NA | CASSSGLEIGEQFF | TGTGCCAGCAGTTCGGGTCTAGAAATTGGAGAGCAGTTCTTC
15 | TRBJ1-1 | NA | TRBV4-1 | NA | CASSQVEGRGTEAFF | TGCGCCAGCAGCCAAGTTGAGGGTCGGGGCACTGAAGCTTTCTTT
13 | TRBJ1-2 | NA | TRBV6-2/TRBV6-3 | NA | CASSSGSYYGYTF | TGTGCCAGCAGCAGCGGCAGTTACTATGGCTACACCTTC
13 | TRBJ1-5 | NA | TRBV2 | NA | CASTIRENQPQHF | TGTGCCAGCACAATCCGGGAAAATCAGCCCCAGCATTTT